This TCR beta chain was found in a study of blood T cell repertoires in COVID-19 (dated by TCRdb to about 2020). Describing the broader study: The collaborator samples originated in the United States, Italy and Spain and spanned the acute and convalescent phases of COVID-19. The material from the prospective study consisted of cDNA or gDNA derived from T cells, B-cell-depleted T cells, or PBMCs. Subjects who had been exposed to COVID-19, were actively infected with it, or had recovered from it provided the deeply sampled blood TCRbeta repertoires that made up the dataset. The repertoires were made available in a free public database intended to serve as a resource for research on the immune response to SARS-CoV-2. The samples were drawn from the first 160 participants of the ongoing ImmuneRACE study and from some 1,300 subjects provided by 6 global collaborators. The sample metadata nearly always contained a de-identified subject ID, COVID-19 status, age in years and sex. Where available, HLA class I and class II types were taken from metadata supplied by the sample provider and were not determined by assay-based typing. The full study reports these points: The quantity of clinical and demographic metadata differed by source and by participant and was supplied without curation.

As regards this clone: What this receptor recognizes is not known. Qualities for individual bases were not recorded, and no much larger clone is one base off.

TCRbeta CDR3 regions were amplified from genomic DNA using the immunoSEQ Assay, a bias-controlled multiplex PCR. For the original study's pipeline: Within the assay, amplification of reference gene primers was used to estimate how many nucleated cells each sample contained. To quantify the absolute abundance of each unique TCRbeta CDR3 rearrangement, sequence reads were collapsed and filtered. For each sample, productive Simpson clonality was calculated as the square root of Simpson's diversity index over productive rearrangements. In its TCRdb copy, this immuneACCESS table keeps in-frame sequences only and misses some clones. Where compared with another copy, unresolved V genes explain less than half of these, and the others have no known cause. V, J and clone size reflect that table, while D and trimming were determined from the DNA. The sample has roughly 180,000 clones on record, over 65% of them singletons. The ten largest make up 3.5% to 5% of the sample.

In the prospective study, participants were roughly 18 to 90 years old, resided in under 30 geographic areas of the United States, and were enrolled through a virtual design. In the prospective study, cohorts were assigned on the basis of participant-reported clinical history obtained from a screening survey and a study questionnaire. Recovered participants in ImmuneRACE Cohort 3 were defined by two consecutive negative NP/OP PCR tests, clearance by a healthcare professional, or resolution of symptoms. In the prospective study, mobile phlebotomists collected whole blood, serum and a nasopharyngeal or oropharyngeal swab from each participant. Over a 2-month period, participants in the prospective study had the option of providing additional blood draws and questionnaires. Prospective study blood samples were shipped either frozen or at room temperature before DNA extraction. This sequence was found in a woman aged 45-65 years who had recovered from COVID-19. The sample taken for sequencing was PBMCs or T cells enriched from blood (not recorded which).

The DNA sequence is TGTGCCAGCAGCTCCGACAGGCAAGAGACCCAGTACTTC. This sequence encodes CASSSDRQETQYF. This sequence uses TRBV7-2 and TRBJ2-5; the D region possibly corresponds to TRBD1 (6 bases align). Cut back by 4 bases and 2 bases, the V and J ends lie 8 bases apart. The CDR3 numbers 13 residues from cysteine through phenylalanine. Kept here is only the CDR3 DNA, which spans 39 bases and is read in frame from base 1. From the germline V gene, CDR1 is SGHTA and CDR2 is FQGNSA. With all but the CDR3 taken from the reference TRBV7-2 and TRBJ2-5 genes, the full variable domain is: GAGVSQSPSNKVTEKGKDVELRCDPISGHTALYWYRQSLGQGLEFLIYFQGNSAPDKSGLPSDRFSAERTGGSVSTLTIQRTQQEDSAVYLCASSSDRQETQYFGPGTRLLVL.